A selection of T cell receptor beta chains follows, all from one sample in a study of chronic HIV infection and antiretroviral therapy. TCRdb ran MiXCR on the 5' RACE reads and lists one entry per CDR3 protein. The table includes under 55,000 distinct CDR3 sequences, 19% detected once. Sequencing input: peripheral blood. These receptors were taken from an adult who had HIV and had not received antiretroviral therapy, or was an uninfected healthy control (not recorded which). The CDR3 runs from the conserved cysteine through the conserved F or W. D genes are given only for firm matches. Part of the rows lack a size; the others show once, few, many or a class for expanded clones.

clone size,J gene,V gene,D gene,CDR3 protein,CDR3 DNA
few,TRBJ1-5,TRBV27,.,CASRFVAGPSNQPQHF,TGTGCCAGCAGGTTCGTGGCAGGGCCCTCCAATCAGCCCCAGCATTTT
.,TRBJ2-3,TRBV10-3,.,CAISPRPLATDTQYF,TGTGCCATCAGCCCCCGGCCCTTAGCAACAGATACGCAGTATTTT
few,TRBJ2-7,TRBV12-3/TRBV12-4,.,CASSLRSSGSYEQYF,TGTGCCAGCAGCCTAAGAAGCAGCGGCTCCTACGAGCAGTACTTC
few,TRBJ2-5,TRBV13,.,CASRGREETQYF,TGTGCCAGCAGAGGACGGGAAGAGACCCAGTACTTC
.,TRBJ1-1,TRBV6-5,.,CASSYTDMNTEAFF,TGTGCCAGCAGTTACACGGATATGAACACTGAAGCTTTCTTT
many,TRBJ2-7,TRBV6-5,TRBD2,CAIGRGAREQYF,TGTGCCATTGGGCGGGGGGCGAGGGAGCAGTACTTC
.,TRBJ2-3,TRBV12-3/TRBV12-4,.,CASSFWGGTTDTQYF,TGTGCCAGCAGTTTTTGGGGGGGCACCACAGATACGCAGTATTTT
few,TRBJ2-7,TRBV4-1,.,CASARTGTYNEQYF,TGCGCCAGCGCCCGGACCGGGACGTACAACGAGCAGTACTTC
many,TRBJ2-1,TRBV6-5,TRBD1,CASSNGQGKYNEQFF,TGTGCCAGCAGTAATGGACAGGGGAAATACAATGAGCAGTTCTTC
.,TRBJ2-7,TRBV4-2,.,CASSQAAGFEQYF,TGTGCCAGCAGCCAAGCGGCGGGATTCGAGCAGTACTTC
.,TRBJ2-7,TRBV14,.,CASSNRGAYSYEQYF,TGTGCCAGCAGTAATCGGGGGGCTTACTCCTACGAGCAGTACTTC
few,TRBJ1-2,TRBV27,TRBD1,CASGYRRTGPSYGYTF,TGTGCCAGCGGTTATAGGAGGACAGGGCCCTCCTATGGCTACACCTTC
few,TRBJ1-1,TRBV27,.,CASSSRPPTEAFF,TGTGCCAGCAGTTCCCGGCCGCCCACTGAAGCTTTCTTT
.,TRBJ2-3,TRBV5-1,TRBD2,CASSPRTSGSGTDTQYF,TGCGCCAGCAGCCCGCGGACTAGCGGGAGTGGGACAGATACGCAGTATTTT
.,TRBJ2-3,TRBV28,TRBD2,CASSWTSGTDTQYF,TGTGCCAGCAGTTGGACTAGCGGAACAGATACGCAGTATTTT
.,TRBJ2-5,TRBV19,.,CASSIFGTPQETQYF,TGTGCCAGTAGTATATTCGGGACACCCCAAGAGACCCAGTACTTC
.,TRBJ1-1,TRBV18,.,CASKQGEGTEAFF,TGTGCCAGCAAACAGGGAGAAGGCACTGAAGCTTTCTTT
.,TRBJ2-7,TRBV14,.,CASSQDLGRSYEQYF,TGTGCCAGCAGCCAAGATCTGGGTAGATCCTACGAGCAGTACTTC
many,TRBJ2-5,TRBV29-1,TRBD2,CSVPPGGGHQETQYF,TGCAGCGTTCCCCCCGGGGGGGGACATCAAGAGACCCAGTACTTC
.,TRBJ2-7,TRBV5-1,.,CASSSRSYEQYF,TGCGCCAGCAGCTCCCGGTCCTACGAGCAGTACTTC
once,TRBJ2-7,TRBV29-1,.,CSVGGSYEQYF,TGCAGCGTTGGAGGGTCCTACGAGCAGTACTTC
.,TRBJ2-1,TRBV11-3,.,CASSLVGEPYNEQFF,TGTGCCAGCAGCTTAGTGGGGGAGCCCTACAATGAGCAGTTCTTC
few,TRBJ2-7,TRBV27,TRBD1,CASRSTGLGGDEQYF,TGTGCCAGCAGATCGACAGGGCTGGGTGGCGACGAGCAGTACTTC
.,TRBJ2-7,TRBV27,.,CASSLGGAFYEQYF,TGTGCCAGCAGTTTAGGGGGGGCCTTCTACGAGCAGTACTTC
.,TRBJ2-1,TRBV7-6,TRBD2,CASSRVGLANEQFF,TGTGCCAGCAGCCGAGTGGGACTAGCGAATGAGCAGTTCTTC
few,TRBJ1-4,TRBV28,.,CASKGTTEKLFF,TGTGCCAGCAAGGGTACGACTGAAAAACTGTTTTTT
.,TRBJ1-3,TRBV7-8,.,CASSLQSGYDTIYF,TGTGCCAGCAGCTTACAATCAGGCTATGACACCATATATTTT
.,TRBJ1-1,TRBV23-1,.,CASSLQQETEAFF,TGCGCCAGCAGTCTTCAGCAGGAGACTGAAGCTTTCTTT
.,TRBJ2-1,TRBV12-3/TRBV12-4,TRBD2,CASSILAGEHNEQFF,TGTGCCAGCAGCATACTAGCGGGAGAACACAATGAGCAGTTCTTC
.,TRBJ2-2,TRBV20-1,.,CSAEGGAGVTGELFF,TGCAGTGCGGAGGGTGGGGCTGGGGTCACCGGGGAGCTGTTTTTT
few,TRBJ2-7,TRBV27,.,CASSFRAAGAGPEQYF,TGTGCCAGCAGTTTTCGCGCAGCGGGTGCCGGGCCCGAGCAGTACTTC
.,TRBJ2-7,TRBV5-1,TRBD1,CASGQGAWGEQYF,TGCGCCAGCGGGCAGGGGGCTTGGGGCGAGCAGTACTTC
.,TRBJ2-1,TRBV19,TRBD2,CAAGGYNEQFF,TGTGCCGCGGGGGGTTACAATGAGCAGTTCTTC
.,TRBJ1-5,TRBV28,.,CASSLFEAFSNQPQHF,TGTGCCAGCAGTTTATTTGAGGCATTTAGCAATCAGCCCCAGCATTTT
few,TRBJ2-3,TRBV7-2,TRBD2,CASRHRLAGVGSDTQYF,TGTGCCAGCAGGCATAGACTAGCGGGAGTAGGGTCAGATACGCAGTATTTT
many,TRBJ1-1,TRBV29-1,.,CSVEPLRESLTEAFF,TGCAGCGTTGAACCTCTCAGGGAGTCTTTGACTGAAGCTTTCTTT
.,TRBJ2-7,TRBV29-1,.,CSVEGPAKVGEQYF,TGCAGCGTTGAGGGGCCAGCTAAAGTAGGCGAGCAGTACTTC
few,TRBJ2-5,TRBV29-1,TRBD1,CSVVGTGGQETQYF,TGCAGCGTTGTCGGGACAGGGGGCCAAGAGACCCAGTACTTC
.,TRBJ2-2,TRBV30,TRBD1,CAWRPRQGVGTGELFF,TGTGCCTGGAGACCGAGACAGGGGGTGGGGACCGGGGAGCTGTTTTTT
.,TRBJ2-5,TRBV5-1,TRBD2,CASSLGLAGQETQYF,TGCGCCAGCAGCTTGGGACTAGCGGGACAAGAGACCCAGTACTTC
few,TRBJ2-1,TRBV6-5,TRBD1,CASTPDRGTYNEQFF,TGTGCCAGCACCCCGGACAGGGGAACCTACAATGAGCAGTTCTTC
.,TRBJ2-7,TRBV29-1,.,CSVEKTGTYEQYF,TGCAGCGTTGAAAAAACAGGGACCTACGAGCAGTACTTC
few,TRBJ1-6,TRBV5-6,.,CASSLGRVFSPLHF,TGTGCCAGCAGCTTGGGCAGGGTCTTCTCACCCCTCCACTTT
.,TRBJ1-2,TRBV7-8,TRBD1,CASSLVFDRGDGYTF,TGTGCCAGCAGCTTAGTTTTCGACAGGGGGGATGGCTACACCTTC
.,TRBJ2-7,TRBV21-1,.,CASSERFSYEQYF,TGTGCCAGCAGTGAGCGGTTCTCCTACGAGCAGTACTTC
few,TRBJ1-5,TRBV6-6,TRBD1,CASSYDSRDRGGQPQHF,TGTGCCAGCAGTTACGATTCTCGGGACAGGGGAGGTCAGCCCCAGCATTTT
few,TRBJ2-7,TRBV4-1,TRBD2,CASSRGLAGPTYEQYF,TGCGCCAGCAGCCGAGGACTAGCGGGACCTACCTACGAGCAGTACTTC
few,TRBJ1-1,TRBV28,.,CASSSPLGQPIF,TGTGCCAGCAGTTCACCCCTTGGGCAACCGATCTTT
.,TRBJ2-6,TRBV12-3/TRBV12-4,TRBD1,CASRTGYGANVLTF,TGTGCCAGCAGGACAGGGTACGGGGCCAACGTCCTGACTTTC
.,TRBJ2-5,TRBV11-2,TRBD2,CASSLRAWTSGMETQYF,TGTGCCAGCAGCTTAAGGGCATGGACTAGCGGGATGGAGACCCAGTACTTC
.,TRBJ2-7,TRBV29-1,TRBD2,CSVEGLAGRYEQYF,TGCAGCGTTGAAGGACTAGCGGGAAGGTACGAGCAGTACTTC
.,TRBJ2-7,TRBV28,.,CASSLEGPTYEQYF,TGTGCCAGCAGTTTGGAGGGCCCCACCTACGAGCAGTACTTC
many,TRBJ2-7,TRBV28,.,CASSDLTYEQYF,TGTGCCAGCAGTGATTTAACCTACGAGCAGTACTTC
.,TRBJ2-2,TRBV6-5,TRBD2,CASSRAVAGSSTGELFF,TGTGCCAGCAGCCGCGCCGTAGCGGGGTCCAGCACCGGGGAGCTGTTTTTT
.,TRBJ2-3,TRBV5-5,.,CASSPLFWDSTDTQYF,TGTGCCAGCAGCCCCCTCTTCTGGGACAGCACAGATACGCAGTATTTT